These T cell receptor beta chains were read from a single sample in a study of T cell changes during pregnancy in multiple sclerosis. TCRdb's copy holds only in-frame clones and misses some; the assay was immunoSEQ multiplex PCR. The repertoire has 100,000 or so clones, approximately 90% of them found once; the top ten carry about 3%. Specimen: peripheral blood, collected after pregnancy. The receptors here all came from a female donor with multiple sclerosis, enrolled in a pregnancy study. CDR3s include the opening cysteine and the closing phenylalanine or tryptophan. A D gene is named only where the DNA matches it firmly. Clone size, where shown, is once, few, many, or a class for clones that have expanded.

V gene	J gene	clone size	D gene	CDR3 DNA	CDR3 protein
TRBV9	TRBJ1-4	NA	NA	TGTGCCAGCAGCGTAGCTGGGGGACAAAGTAATGAAAAACTGTTTTTT	CASSVAGGQSNEKLFF
TRBV7-2	TRBJ2-7	once	NA	TGTGCCAGCAGCTTAGGTACATACTCCTACGAGCAGTACTTC	CASSLGTYSYEQYF
TRBV9	TRBJ1-6	NA	NA	TGTGCCAGCAGCCCCGGGGATTCACCCCTCCACTTT	CASSPGDSPLHF
TRBV7-6	TRBJ2-3	NA	TRBD2	TGTGCCAGCAGCCAGACTAGCGGGGGGGTGACAGATACGCAGTATTTT	CASSQTSGGVTDTQYF
TRBV19	TRBJ2-5	NA	NA	TGTGCCAGTAGTATCGGTGTGGAGACGGGGGAGACCCAGTACTTC	CASSIGVETGETQYF
TRBV7-9	TRBJ2-7	few	NA	TGTGCCAGCAGCTCCCTGGACAGCTACGAGCAGTACTTC	CASSSLDSYEQYF
TRBV4-1	TRBJ1-5	NA	NA	TGCGCCAGCAGCCAAGATTGGGGGGTTACCAATCAGCCCCAGCATTTT	CASSQDWGVTNQPQHF
TRBV6-5	TRBJ1-1	NA	NA	TGTGCCAGCATGGCGTCGACGGGTGGAGCTTTCTTT	CASMASTGGAFF
TRBV27	TRBJ2-1	NA	NA	TGTGCCAGCAGTTTATATCAGGGATACAATGAGCAGTTCTTC	CASSLYQGYNEQFF
TRBV5-3	TRBJ2-2	once	TRBD1	TGTGCCAGAAGCCTAGGGACAGGGAACACCGGGGAGCTGTTTTTT	CARSLGTGNTGELFF
TRBV5-1	TRBJ1-6	NA	NA	TGCGCCAGCAGCTTGCAGGTCGGTAATTCACCCCTCCACTTT	CASSLQVGNSPLHF
TRBV7-9	TRBJ2-4	NA	NA	TGTGCCAGCAGCTTATATCTAGCAGGAGCCAAAAACATTCAGTACTTC	CASSLYLAGAKNIQYF
TRBV25-1	TRBJ2-3	NA	TRBD1	TGTGCCAGCAGTGGCACGGACAGGGGGTGGGATACGCAGTATTTT	CASSGTDRGWDTQYF
TRBV9	TRBJ2-3	NA	TRBD2	TGTGCCAGCAGCGTAGCTCGGGCGGTAGCGGGGGGTTCGGAAACGCAGTATTTT	CASSVARAVAGGSETQYF
TRBV7-2	TRBJ2-7	NA	NA	TGTGCCAGCAGCACGACTCTAGGGGGATCCTACGAGCAGTACTTC	CASSTTLGGSYEQYF
TRBV30	TRBJ1-1	NA	NA	TGTGCCTGGGGAGAGAACACTGAAGCTTTCTTT	CAWGENTEAFF